The rows below give T cell receptor beta chains drawn from one sample of a study of shared clonotypes between healthy human individuals. Using immunoSEQ multiplex PCR, the repertoire was profiled, and TCRdb retains in-frame clones only, with some absent. The sample has 950,000 to 1,100,000 clones; approximately 68% are singletons. Material for sequencing was memory CD4+ T cells sorted from blood. Receptors originate from a man aged 18 to 35 in good health. CDR3s include the opening cysteine and the closing phenylalanine or tryptophan. D genes are given only for firm matches. Only some rows state a clone size, as once, few, many or a class for expanded clones.

clone size	J gene	V gene	D gene	CDR3 DNA	CDR3 protein
-	TRBJ2-2	TRBV10-1	TRBD2	TGCGCCAGCAGTGACCCTAGCGGGAGACCCGGGGAGCTGTTTTTT	CASSDPSGRPGELFF
-	TRBJ1-5	TRBV2	-	TGTGCCAGCAGCGCCGACAGTAGCAATCAGCCCCAGCATTTT	CASSADSSNQPQHF
-	TRBJ1-6	TRBV5-4	-	TGTGCCAGCAGCTTTAAAGGGGCCCCTAGCTCCTATAATTCACCCCTCCACTTT	CASSFKGAPSSYNSPLHF
-	TRBJ2-7	TRBV6-1	-	TGTGCCAGCGGGAGACAGAACTACTACGAGCAGTACTTC	CASGRQNYYEQYF
-	TRBJ2-1	TRBV5-1	TRBD1	TGCGCCAGCAAAGGGACAGGGACTTACAATGAGCAGTTCTTC	CASKGTGTYNEQFF
once	TRBJ2-1	TRBV19	TRBD2	TGTGCCAGTAGTGCCACGGGAGGACCCTACAATGAGCAGTTCTTC	CASSATGGPYNEQFF
-	TRBJ2-2	TRBV11-3	TRBD1	TGTGCCAGCAGCTTAGGGTCTCAGGGGGCCGGAACCGGGGAGCTGTTTTTT	CASSLGSQGAGTGELFF
-	TRBJ2-2	TRBV7-3	-	TGTGCCAGCAGCTTACCCCTGGGGGAGTCGGCCGGGGAGCTGTTTTTT	CASSLPLGESAGELFF
-	TRBJ1-1	TRBV28	-	TGTGCCAGCAGTTTTGGGGGGAAAAACACTGAAGCTTTCTTT	CASSFGGKNTEAFF
few	TRBJ1-3	TRBV6-4	-	TGTGCCAGCAGTGACCGGGGCTTCTCTGGAAACACCATATATTTT	CASSDRGFSGNTIYF
-	TRBJ1-5	TRBV6-6	-	TGTGCCAGCAGCTCACGGGGGGGGCCCAATCAGCCCCAGCATTTT	CASSSRGGPNQPQHF
-	TRBJ2-1	TRBV6-6	-	TGTGCCAGCAGTAAAGGAGGGGGCAATGAGCAGTTCTTC	CASSKGGGNEQFF
-	TRBJ1-6	TRBV9	-	TGTGCCAGCAGCGTTACAGTTGATACACCCCTCCACTTT	CASSVTVDTPLHF
-	TRBJ2-1	TRBV6-1	-	TGTGCCAGCAGCGCGGGCCGGGGATCCTACAATGAGCAGTTCTTC	CASSAGRGSYNEQFF
many	TRBJ2-1	TRBV5-1	-	TGCGCCAGCAGCTTGGCCGCCCTCTCCTACAATGAGCAGTTCTTC	CASSLAALSYNEQFF
-	TRBJ2-6	TRBV7-9	-	TGTGCCAGCAGCTTAGAGCTCGGATCTGGGGCCAACGTCCTGACTTTC	CASSLELGSGANVLTF
-	TRBJ1-1	TRBV27	-	TGTGCCAGCAGTTTGATTGGGTACTTAGGTGAAGCTTTCTTT	CASSLIGYLGEAFF
once	TRBJ1-5	TRBV7-2	-	TGTGCCAGCAGCTTAGGCAGCCAGGACTATAGCAATCAGCCCCAGCATTTT	CASSLGSQDYSNQPQHF
many	TRBJ2-3	TRBV7-2	TRBD2	TGTGCCAGCAGCCTTTGGACTAGCGGGACCGATACGCAGTATTTT	CASSLWTSGTDTQYF
-	TRBJ1-2	TRBV5-1	-	TGCGCCAGCAGTCTTGGGGGCGCGGGCTATGGCTACACCTTC	CASSLGGAGYGYTF
-	TRBJ1-4	TRBV19	-	TGTGCCAGTAGTACGGTGACAGGTCCCAACGCAAAACTGTTTTTT	CASSTVTGPNAKLFF
-	TRBJ2-3	TRBV9	TRBD2	TGTGCCAGCAGCTCCGGAATCGGGACTAGCGGGACTAGCACAGATACGCAGTATTTT	CASSSGIGTSGTSTDTQYF
-	TRBJ1-2	TRBV10-1	-	TGCGCCACTAAACCGGGGCAGGGCCATGGCTACACCTTC	CATKPGQGHGYTF
-	TRBJ1-1	TRBV27	-	TGTGCCAGCAGTCTCGGGACGGGAAACACTGAAGCTTTCTTT	CASSLGTGNTEAFF
once	TRBJ1-4	TRBV6-6	-	TGTGCCAGCAGCCTTCAGAGGGAAAAACTGTTTTTT	CASSLQREKLFF
few	TRBJ1-1	TRBV7-9	-	TGTGCCAGCAGCTTAAAGACTACAGGGATCACTGAAGCTTTCTTT	CASSLKTTGITEAFF
-	TRBJ2-3	TRBV5-1	-	TGCGCCAGCAGCTTACGGACAGCCGGAGATACGCAGTATTTT	CASSLRTAGDTQYF
-	TRBJ1-3	TRBV25-1	TRBD1	TGTGCCAGCAGTCACAGGGGTGGAAACACCATATATTTT	CASSHRGGNTIYF
-	TRBJ1-1	TRBV19	-	TGTGCCAGTAGCCCTAAGAGGGGGTATGCTTTCTTT	CASSPKRGYAFF
-	TRBJ2-1	TRBV2	TRBD2	TGTGCCAGCAGCAGTAGCGGGGGGAGATACAATGAGCAGTTCTTC	CASSSSGGRYNEQFF
many	TRBJ2-7	TRBV9	-	TGTGCCAGCAGCGTAGTCCCAGGGGCCTACGAGCAGTACTTC	CASSVVPGAYEQYF
-	TRBJ2-1	TRBV28	TRBD2	TGTGCCAGCTACCCGAGCGGGGGGGGAAATGAGCAGTTCTTC	CASYPSGGGNEQFF
-	TRBJ2-7	TRBV7-2	-	TGTGCCAGCAGCGTACAGGGTCTCGAGCAGTACTTC	CASSVQGLEQYF
-	TRBJ2-3	TRBV5-4	-	TGTGCCAGCAGCTTTGGCGGGGGCGCTAGCACAGATACGCAGTATTTT	CASSFGGGASTDTQYF
-	TRBJ2-7	TRBV6-1	TRBD1	TGTGCCAGCACGACTAGGGACAGGGGCTCCTACGAGCAGTACTTC	CASTTRDRGSYEQYF
-	TRBJ1-4	TRBV28	-	TGTGCCAGCAGCACAGGGCAATCTAATGAAAAACTGTTTTTT	CASSTGQSNEKLFF
-	TRBJ2-5	TRBV2	TRBD2	TGTGCCAGCAGTGGTGGACGGGGGGGCACAGGGACCCAGTACTTC	CASSGGRGGTGTQYF
many	TRBJ1-2	TRBV5-4	-	TGTGCCAGCACTGCCGGCAGCACTAACTATGGCTACACCTTC	CASTAGSTNYGYTF
-	TRBJ1-5	TRBV4-1	-	TGCGCCAGCAGCCAAGAAGGGTTCAAAGGTCAGCCCCAGCATTTT	CASSQEGFKGQPQHF
-	TRBJ1-4	TRBV2	-	TGTGCCAGCAGTGCTGGCGAGGGACGGGAAAAACTGTTTTTT	CASSAGEGREKLFF
-	TRBJ1-6	TRBV5-6	TRBD1	TGTGCCAGCAGCTTAGGGGGCGTGCTCAATTCACCCCTCCACTTT	CASSLGGVLNSPLHF
-	TRBJ1-1	TRBV29-1	-	TGCAGCGTTCCGGGGGGTAGAACTGAAGCTTTCTTT	CSVPGGRTEAFF
-	TRBJ1-6	TRBV2	-	TGTGCCTCAGCGGATCCCTCCTATAATTCACCCCTCCACTTT	CASADPSYNSPLHF
-	TRBJ2-3	TRBV5-1	TRBD2	TGCGCCAGCAGCTTGGAGGCTAGCGGTAGCACAGATACGCAGTATTTT	CASSLEASGSTDTQYF
-	TRBJ2-1	TRBV11-2	-	TGTGCCAGCAGCTTAAGTCAATCTGGGGATGAGCAGTTCTTC	CASSLSQSGDEQFF
-	TRBJ2-6	TRBV7-2	TRBD1	TGTGCCAGCAGCTTAAGTCAGGGGGTGGCTGGGGCCAACGTCCTGACTTTC	CASSLSQGVAGANVLTF
-	TRBJ1-2	TRBV5-1	-	TGCGCCAGCACCTCGGAAACCTTTGGAGGCTACACCTTC	CASTSETFGGYTF
-	TRBJ2-7	TRBV29-1	TRBD1	TGCAGCGTTGTCGGACAGGGCCCCTACGAGCAGTACTTC	CSVVGQGPYEQYF
-	TRBJ1-5	TRBV11-2	-	TGTGCCAGCAGCCCTCCAGGGTCTAATCAGCCCCAGCATTTT	CASSPPGSNQPQHF
-	TRBJ2-1	TRBV29-1	-	TGCAGCGTTGAACCGCGTGGGGTGAGCTCCTACAATGAGCAGTTCTTC	CSVEPRGVSSYNEQFF
few	TRBJ1-2	TRBV6-1	-	TGTGCCAGCAGTGAAACAGGGAGTTATGGCTACACCTTC	CASSETGSYGYTF
few	TRBJ1-4	TRBV23-1	-	TGCGCCAGCAGTCCCCCCCAAGGGGATTTTGAAAAACTGTTTTTT	CASSPPQGDFEKLFF
-	TRBJ1-1	TRBV5-1	-	TGCGCCAGCAGCCCCCAGTGGGGTATGAACACTGAAGCTTTCTTT	CASSPQWGMNTEAFF
-	TRBJ1-2	TRBV6-5	-	TGTGCCAGCACCTCCTATGGAGGGGCTTGGTATGGCTACACCTTC	CASTSYGGAWYGYTF
once	TRBJ2-7	TRBV6-1	-	TGTGCCAGCAGAATTCTCTACGAGCAGTACTTC	CASRILYEQYF
once	TRBJ2-1	TRBV12-5	TRBD2	TGTGCTAGTGGTTCCCTCACTAGCGGGAGAGGCGATGAGCAGTTCTTC	CASGSLTSGRGDEQFF
-	TRBJ1-3	TRBV2	-	TGTGCCAGACAAGACAGGCTCTCTGGAAACACCATATATTTT	CARQDRLSGNTIYF
few	TRBJ1-2	TRBV5-1	-	TGCGCCAGCAGCGCCGGGGCGGCGGAAGGCTACACCTTC	CASSAGAAEGYTF
-	TRBJ2-3	TRBV6-6	-	TGTGCCGCTAAGTCCACAGATACGCAGTATTTT	CAAKSTDTQYF
once	TRBJ1-3	TRBV5-1	-	TGCGCCAGCAGCTTGGAGGGCAGGGGAGTTGGAAACACCATATATTTT	CASSLEGRGVGNTIYF